A selection of T cell receptor beta chains follows, all from one sample in a study of cytomegalovirus exposure and HLA in healthy donors. This table comes from immunoSEQ multiplex PCR, and its TCRdb copy is limited to in-frame clones, with some not included. Seen here are some 130,000 clones, around four fifths observed once, and the top ten hold around 5%. Sequenced: PBMCs. These receptors all come from a young man in good health. CDR3s include the opening cysteine and the closing phenylalanine or tryptophan.

TRBV18,CASSPQTIGLRNEQFF
TRBV19,CASSRRQPNTEAFF
TRBV5-1,CASSRQGYLTDTQYF
TRBV6-4,CASSDSGSGGTDTQYF
TRBV2,CASSGPGPGSGADTQYF
TRBV27,CASSTRGRGGYTF
TRBV9,CASSYGGGTEAFF
TRBV19,CASSEQDTEAFF
TRBV28,CASSSLKENEAFF
TRBV7-3,CASSLAVADTDTQYF
TRBV10-1,CASSQDSGNTIYF
TRBV6-5,CASSYVLGSEAFF
TRBV4-3,CASSLGQGSGEQFF
TRBV7-5,CVRSSLAASTDTQYF